A single sample is the source of the 18 T cell receptor beta chains below, sequenced in a study of CD8+ T cells in alopecia areata. RNA, once extracted, was reverse transcribed into cDNA for use as the sequencing template. Repertoires were generated with immunoSEQ multiplex PCR, while TCRdb's copy carries only in-frame clones and drops some. The sample records 150,000 to 200,000 clones, roughly 60% being singletons. The treatment is: oral pan-JAK inhibitor, 5-10 mg twice daily. Sequences were derived from CD4+ T cells sorted from blood, sampled around week 47, from a patient treated with tofacitinib. These receptors all stem from a human donor with alopecia areata.

The V call is TRBV30, the J call TRBJ1-4; no firm D call. Germline loops: CDR1 GTSNPN, CDR2 SVGIG (reference sequence). The CDR3 has 13 amino acids. The V and J ends lost 2 bases and 8 bases respectively, with 12 bases between them. The CDR3 here is CAWSRLLDEKLFF. Written as DNA, the CDR3 is TGTGCCTGGAGTAGATTACTTGACGAAAAACTGTTTTTT.

This clone was found a few times. This chain joins TRBV29-1 and TRBJ1-2, with 8 positions matching TRBD1. Germline CDR1 and CDR2: SQVTM and ANQGSEA. This CDR3 has 11 amino acids. Losses at the gene ends were 5 bases for V and 7 bases for J; bases not matched to a gene: 3. The CDR3 is CSVRTGLGYTF. CDR3 sequence (DNA): TGCAGCGTTCGGACAGGGCTTGGCTACACCTTC. Combining the CDR3 with reference TRBV29-1 and TRBJ1-2 gives the whole variable domain SAVISQKPSRDICQRGTSLTIQCQVDSQVTMMFWYRQQPGQSLTLIATANQGSEATYESGFVIDKFPISRPNLTFSTLTVSNMSPEDSSIYLCSVRTGLGYTFGSGTRLTVV.

The gene calls are TRBV5-1 and TRBJ1-2; no clear D gene. V lost 4 bases and J lost 4, with 11 bases in between. Per the germline V gene, CDR1 is SGHRS and CDR2 is YFSETQ. The CDR3 spans 13 residues. The CDR3 reads CASSGDGFYGYTF. In nucleotides, the CDR3 is TGCGCCAGCAGCGGAGACGGGTTCTATGGCTACACCTTC.

V is TRBV30 and J is TRBJ1-1, with 10 bases lining up with TRBD1. The CDR3 contains 17 residues. Trimming took 3 bases from V and 5 from J; bases not matched to a gene: 15. CDR1 GTSNPN and CDR2 SVGIG come from the germline V gene (reference sequence). The CDR3, as DNA: TGTGCCTGGAGCCAGGGAGGGACAGGGGTGAGGTGGACTGAAGCTTTCTTT. It translates to CAWSQGGTGVRWTEAFF. Based on the CDR3 plus reference TRBV30 and TRBJ1-1, the full variable domain is SQTIHQWPATLVQPVGSPLSLECTVEGTSNPNLYWYRQAAGRGLQLLFYSVGIGQISSEVPQNLSASRPQDRQFILSSKKLLLSDSGFYLCAWSQGGTGVRWTEAFFGQGTRLTVV.

The CDR3 coding sequence is TGTGCCAGCAGTTACACAGGGTTCGGGATAAACTATGGCTACACCTTC. Its translation is CASSYTGFGINYGYTF. The rearrangement links TRBV7-2 to TRBJ1-2; a possible D gene is TRBD1 (6 bases). This CDR3 has 16 amino acids. Per the germline V gene, CDR1 is SGHTA and CDR2 is FQGNSA. Trimming cost V 6 bases and J 2 bases, with 19 bases left between them.

The sample holds a few counts of this clone. The gene calls are TRBV7-2 and TRBJ2-1, with D possibly TRBD2 on 5 matching bases. Germline V gene sequence: CDR1 SGHTA, CDR2 FQGNSA. Deletions cut 5 bases from V and 6 bases from J, with 14 bases between. The length of the CDR3 is 14 residues. CDR3 coding DNA: TGTGCCAGCAGCCCACCCCCCCTAGCCAATGAGCAGTTCTTC. As protein: CASSPPPLANEQFF.

This clone was detected a few times. The genes are TRBV5-1 and TRBJ2-3, with TRBD1 identical over 8 bases. The ends lost 4 bases at V and 1 base at J; junction bases unmatched: 5. CDR3 length: 15 amino acids. Germline V gene sequence: CDR1 SGHRS, CDR2 YFSETQ. The CDR3 bases are TGCGCCAGCAGCCAGACGACAGGGGGCACAGATACGCAGTATTTT. It encodes CASSQTTGGTDTQYF.

The rearrangement links TRBV5-6 to TRBJ2-5; D might be TRBD1 (6 bases). Between the trimmed V and J ends, which lost 1 base and 1 base, there was a span of 8 bases. Looked up from germline, CDR1 is SGHDT and CDR2 is YYEEEE. There are 14 residues in the CDR3. The chain's CDR3 is CASSLTGSQETQYF. CDR3 sequence (DNA): TGTGCCAGCAGCTTGACAGGGAGCCAAGAGACCCAGTACTTC.

The rearrangement joins TRBV19 to TRBJ1-6; D might be TRBD1 (6 bases). V lost 3 bases and J lost 16, with 16 bases in between. The CDR3 extends over 13 amino acids. Germline CDR1 is LNHDA and CDR2 is SQIVND (reference sequence). DNA of the CDR3: TGTGCCAGTAGTATCGGCGGGACACCCCTTCTCCACTTT. Protein product: CASSIGGTPLLHF. The complete variable domain, with remaining parts taken from reference TRBV19 and TRBJ1-6, reads DGGITQSPKYLFRKEGQNVTLSCEQNLNHDAMYWYRQDPGQGLRLIYYSQIVNDFQKGDIAEGYSVSREKKESFPLTVTSAQKNPTAFYLCASSIGGTPLLHFGNGTRLTVT.

The V call is TRBV7-8, the J call TRBJ2-7; either TRBD1 or TRBD2 may fit D (6 bases each). The CDR3 contains 17 residues. Trimming removed 5 bases at V and 5 bases at J, with 25 bases between. Germline CDR1 reads SGHVS; CDR2 reads FQNEAQ. DNA for the CDR3: TGTGCCAGCAGCCCGCGGTCGGGGGCAGCGGGCAGCGACGAGCAGTACTTC. This gives the protein CASSPRSGAAGSDEQYF.

The CDR3 sequence: CASSNGTGVYGYTF. The DNA for the CDR3 is TGCGCCAGCAGCAACGGGACAGGGGTTTATGGCTACACCTTC. This chain connects TRBV5-1 to TRBJ1-2, with 10 bases fitting TRBD1. CDR1 and CDR2 (germline): SGHRS, YFSETQ. J lost 5 bases, V lost 4 bases, and 5 bases had no gene match. The CDR3 runs 14 residues.

V is TRBV25-1 and J is TRBJ1-6; D unresolved. V lost 1 base and J 9 bases, leaving 13 bases between the germline ends. The CDR3 is 15 residues long. Germline CDR1 MGHDK, CDR2 SYGVNS. CDR3 in DNA: TGTGCCAGCAGTGAATCTCTCAGCGAAACTTCACCCCTCCACTTT. Translated, it gives CASSESLSETSPLHF. Drawing the rest from reference TRBV25-1 and TRBJ1-6, the complete variable domain is EADIYQTPRYLVIGTGKKITLECSQTMGHDKMYWYQQDPGMELHLIHYSYGVNSTEKGDLSSESTVSRIRTEHFPLTLESARPSHTSQYLCASSESLSETSPLHFGNGTRLTVT.

The count of this clone is one. This chain uses TRBV29-1 with TRBJ1-2, with a possible D match to TRBD1 (5 bases). There are 12 residues in the CDR3. With 4 bases removed from V and 3 bases from J, the gap between germline ends came to 9 bases. Germline CDR1 reads SQVTM; CDR2 reads ANQGSEA. CDR3 loop: CSVATGDYGYTF. Written as DNA, the CDR3 is TGCAGCGTTGCCACAGGAGACTATGGCTACACCTTC.

This chain connects TRBV29-1 to TRBJ1-1; tentatively, D is TRBD1 (6 bases). This CDR3 comprises 15 residues. V lost 4 bases and J lost 8, with 23 bases in between. Germline CDR1 reads SQVTM; CDR2 reads ANQGSEA. CDR3 nucleotides: TGCAGCGTTGTCCTTGGGGGCGGGGGTCCGGCGGAAGCTTTCTTT. This sequence encodes CSVVLGGGGPAEAFF.

This clone has only a few counts. V usage is TRBV5-1 and J usage is TRBJ2-5; TRBD1 agrees at 7 bases. The junction had 6 bases not matched to a gene; V was cut back by 3 bases and J by 1 base. The CDR3 is 15 residues long. The V gene's germline CDR1 is SGHRS and CDR2 YFSETQ. The DNA for the CDR3 is TGCGCCAGCAGCTCGACAGGGATCATCCAAGAGACCCAGTACTTC. This sequence encodes CASSSTGIIQETQYF.

V gene TRBV6-1 combines with J gene TRBJ1-5; D is undetermined. The CDR3 is 15 amino acids. The V gene lost 8 bases and the J gene lost 0 bases, with 14 bases spanning the gap. Germline CDR1 and CDR2: MNHNS and SASEGT. Here the CDR3 DNA reads TGTGCCAGCTCAAGACCGGGTTATAGCAATCAGCCCCAGCATTTT. Encoded protein: CASSRPGYSNQPQHF.

V usage is TRBV2 and J usage is TRBJ2-1, with no clear D. This CDR3 has 13 amino acids. Trimming shortened V by 7 bases and J by 8 bases, and 15 bases separated the two germline ends. Germline assignment: CDR1 SNHLY and CDR2 FYNNEI. The CDR3 region is CASKAQEGYEQFF. DNA of the CDR3: TGTGCCAGCAAGGCACAAGAAGGCTATGAGCAGTTCTTC.

This rearrangement joins TRBV5-1 to TRBJ2-6, with TRBD2 matching 10 bases. Germline V gives CDR1 SGHRS, CDR2 YFSETQ. The CDR3 is 19 residues long. V lost 4 bases to trimming and J lost 0 bases; unmatched junction nucleotides: 10. CDR3 region: CASSPVPSGGLSGANVLTF. The CDR3, as DNA: TGCGCCAGCAGCCCCGTCCCTAGCGGGGGTCTCTCTGGGGCCAACGTCCTGACTTTC.